Following are 20 T cell receptor beta chains from one sample sequenced in a study of cytomegalovirus exposure and HLA in healthy donors. The PCR ran on 60 Vbeta and 13 Jbeta primers. Sequenced by immunoSEQ multiplex PCR; TCRdb stores in-frame clones only, minus some. The top ten hold about 1% of the sample, which has 95,000 to 150,000 clones, around 80% seen once. Specimen: PBMCs. Source of these receptors: a woman younger than 45 in good health and CMV-seronegative.

V gene TRBV10-2 combines with J gene TRBJ1-2, with TRBD1 matching 7 bases. V lost 5 bases and J lost 10; bases outside the gene matches: 4. The CDR3 runs to 11 residues. Germline loops: CDR1 WSHSY, CDR2 SAAADI. DNA for the CDR3: TGCGCCAGCAGTATGGGACAGATCTACACCTTC. This codes for CASSMGQIYTF.

This chain connects TRBV7-2 to TRBJ2-3; weak D call: TRBD2 (5 bases). This CDR3 is 13 amino acids long. Germline V gene data show CDR1 as SGHTA and CDR2 as FQGNSA. V lost 5 bases to trimming and J lost 6 bases, with 12 bases between them. Here the CDR3 DNA reads TGTGCCAGCAGCCCTAGCTGGGGTGATACGCAGTATTTT. It is translated as CASSPSWGDTQYF.

The sample holds a few counts of this clone. J is TRBJ2-7 and V is TRBV2; 7 nucleotides line up with TRBD1. The CDR3 sequence is 14 residues long. J was trimmed by 2 bases and V by 6 bases; bases with no gene match: 7. Germline V gene sequence: CDR1 SNHLY, CDR2 FYNNEI. The chain's CDR3 is CASRRGLSTYEQYF. The CDR3 DNA sequence: TGTGCCAGCAGAAGGGGGCTCTCTACCTACGAGCAGTACTTC.

V gene TRBV6-5 combines with J gene TRBJ1-1, with D possibly TRBD1 on 5 matching bases. The CDR3 covers 16 residues. CDR1 and CDR2 from the germline V gene are MNHEY and SVGAGI. V was pared by 0 bases and J by 1 base, with 12 bases between. This CDR3 reads CASSYSKRTGNTEAFF. The CDR3 DNA is TGTGCCAGCAGTTACTCGAAAAGAACAGGGAACACTGAAGCTTTCTTT.

The rearrangement uses TRBV7-9 and TRBJ1-1, with D perhaps TRBD1 (5 bases). Germline V CDR1 and CDR2: SEHNR, FQNEAQ (reference sequence). V was cut by 7 bases and J by 13 bases, with 10 bases left in between. This CDR3 region has 9 residues. CDR3 sequence reads: CASTPGGFF. CDR3 nucleotides: TGTGCCAGCACTCCCGGGGGTTTCTTT.

V is TRBV9 and J is TRBJ2-7; D might be TRBD1 (5 bases). This CDR3 region has 14 residues. Germline lookup yields CDR1 SGDLS and CDR2 YYNGEE. Trimming removed 0 bases from V and 2 bases from J, with 9 bases in between. CDR3 nucleotides: TGTGCCAGCAGCGTAGCCGCAGGGCCCTACGAGCAGTACTTC. Translation gives CASSVAAGPYEQYF.

The chain employs TRBV15 and TRBJ2-5, with 9 bases matching TRBD2. This CDR3 has 15 amino acids. In germline, CDR1 is LNHNV, CDR2 YYDKDF (reference sequence). Trimming removed 5 bases from V and 4 bases from J; junction bases left unmatched: 8. The CDR3 DNA reads as TGTGCCACCAGCGGGGCGGGGGGGCCCCCAGAGACCCAGTACTTC. Translation gives CATSGAGGPPETQYF.

The CDR3 here is CAISESLLREPYEQYF. The CDR3 DNA reads TGTGCCATCAGTGAGTCTTTGTTGCGGGAGCCCTACGAGCAGTACTTC. The gene calls are TRBV10-3 and TRBJ2-7, with 7 bases matching TRBD2. Germline assignment: CDR1 ENHRY and CDR2 SYGVKD. Trimming took 0 bases from V and 2 from J; bases not matched to a gene: 7. CDR3 length: 16 residues.

The chain employs TRBV7-6 and TRBJ1-1; no clear D. V was trimmed by 3 bases and J by 1 base, leaving 6 bases between them. Looked up from germline, CDR1 is SGHVS and CDR2 is FNYEAQ. CDR3 length: 13 residues. CDR3 in amino acids: CASSFNRNTEAFF. DNA of the CDR3: TGTGCCAGCAGCTTCAACAGGAACACTGAAGCTTTCTTT.

The chain links TRBV10-3 to TRBJ1-2; D ambiguous. Germline assignment: CDR1 ENHRY and CDR2 SYGVKD. This CDR3 is 13 amino acids long. Trimming left V 4 bases short and J 8 bases short, with 14 bases between. The DNA for the CDR3 is TGTGCCATCAGTGTGGCGAGGGAGCGAGGCTACACCTTC. As protein: CAISVARERGYTF.

This clone came up once. V is TRBV7-8 and J is TRBJ2-7, with 7 nucleotides matching TRBD1. The CDR3 spans 13 residues. Losses at the gene ends were 4 bases for V and 0 bases for J; bases not matched to a gene: 0. The germline V gene encodes CDR1 SGHVS and CDR2 FQNEAQ. The DNA of the CDR3 is TGTGCCAGCAGCTCAGGGGGCTCCTACGAGCAGTACTTC. It translates to CASSSGGSYEQYF.

This chain joins TRBV6-1 and TRBJ2-1; the match to TRBD2 covers 10 bases. Germline V gene lookup returns CDR1 MNHNS and CDR2 SASEGT. J gave up 5 bases and V 4 bases, and 5 bases lay outside the gene matches. The CDR3 length is 15 residues. The CDR3 region is CASSVLAGVNNEQFF. DNA of the CDR3: TGTGCCAGCAGTGTCCTAGCGGGGGTGAACAATGAGCAGTTCTTC.

The chain couples TRBV5-6 to TRBJ1-1; D is possibly TRBD1 (5 bases). Trimming left V 4 bases short and J 6 bases short, with 10 bases between. The CDR3 extends over 12 amino acids. Germline CDR1 is SGHDT and CDR2 is YYEEEE. Here the CDR3 DNA reads TGTGCCAGCAGCCCCCAGGGTGCTGAAGCTTTCTTT. This sequence encodes CASSPQGAEAFF.

The rearrangement links TRBV4-3 to TRBJ2-1; TRBD2 matches 7 bases. CDR3 length: 18 residues. V lost 4 bases to trimming and J lost 7 bases; unmatched junction nucleotides: 19. Germline V gene data show CDR1 as LGHNA and CDR2 as YSLEER. DNA of the CDR3: TGCGCCAGCAGCCCATATCCCCCCGATAGCGGGTACTCAAATGAGCAGTTCTTC. Its translation is CASSPYPPDSGYSNEQFF.

The V and J genes are TRBV18 and TRBJ1-5; weak D call: TRBD1 (6 bases). The V gene's germline CDR1 is KGHSH and CDR2 LQKENI. The CDR3 is made up of 14 amino acids. V was clipped by 4 bases and J by 3 bases, with 10 bases between them. The CDR3 region is CASSLQGNNQPQHF. The CDR3 DNA reads TGTGCCAGCTCACTACAGGGAAACAATCAGCCCCAGCATTTT.

V is TRBV29-1 and J is TRBJ1-1, with no clear D. Per germline, CDR1 SQVTM and CDR2 ANQGSEA. V lost 3 bases and J lost 3, with 2 bases in between. The CDR3 sequence is 10 residues long. The CDR3 here is CSVDYTEAFF. In DNA form, the CDR3 reads TGCAGCGTTGACTACACTGAAGCTTTCTTT.

The chain joins TRBV7-9 to TRBJ1-5; 8 bases line up with TRBD1. In germline, CDR1 is SEHNR, CDR2 FQNEAQ (reference sequence). The V and J ends lost 4 bases and 2 bases, in that order; junction bases with no gene match: 7. The CDR3 runs 16 residues. This CDR3 reads CASSSSGQGGNQPQHF. Written as DNA, the CDR3 is TGTGCCAGCAGCTCCAGTGGACAGGGCGGCAATCAGCCCCAGCATTTT.

The V and J genes are TRBV7-2 and TRBJ2-1; 8 bases map to TRBD2. V lost 0 bases and J lost 8; bases outside the gene matches: 6. The length of the CDR3 is 15 residues. CDR1 SGHTA and CDR2 FQGNSA come from the germline V gene. The CDR3 sequence: CASSLAGLAGDEQFF. The CDR3 DNA reads TGTGCCAGCAGCTTAGCCGGACTAGCCGGCGATGAGCAGTTCTTC. Full variable domain (outside the CDR3, taken from reference TRBV7-2 and TRBJ2-1): GAGVSQSPSNKVTEKGKDVELRCDPISGHTALYWYRQSLGQGLEFLIYFQGNSAPDKSGLPSDRFSAERTGGSVSTLTIQRTQQEDSAVYLCASSLAGLAGDEQFFGPGTRLTVL.

The CDR3 loop reads CASSNPGGLGVEQYF. DNA of the CDR3: TGTGCCAGTAGTAATCCCGGGGGGCTCGGGGTCGAGCAGTACTTC. The rearrangement joins TRBV19 to TRBJ2-7; D might be TRBD2 (7 bases). Trimming removed 4 bases from V and 6 bases from J, with 19 bases in between. This CDR3 contains 15 residues. The germline V gene has CDR1 LNHDA and CDR2 SQIVND (reference sequence).

The chain links TRBV10-2 to TRBJ1-2; D unclear. In germline, CDR1 is WSHSY, CDR2 SAAADI. The CDR3 has 13 amino acids. V was shortened by 3 bases and J by 4 bases, with 9 bases between the two germline ends. The chain's CDR3 is CASSDSLSYGYTF. The CDR3 bases are TGCGCCAGCAGTGATAGCCTGTCCTATGGCTACACCTTC.